Included here is one T cell receptor (beta chain) sequence, with context. CDR1 MNHEY and CDR2 SVGAGI come from the germline V gene. V was shortened by 2 bases and J by 5 bases, with 7 bases between the two germline ends. The CDR3 covers 13 residues. This sample was taken from a study of blood T cell repertoires in COVID-19. Overall study context: Italy, Spain and the United States were the sources of the convalescent and acute COVID-19 samples.

Data came from immunoSEQ multiplex PCR; TCRdb stores just in-frame clones and leaves some out. The profile covers about 58,000 clones, with nearly 90% appearing a single time and around an eighth taken by the ten largest. The J gene is TRBJ1-5, the V gene TRBV6-5; TRBD1 is a possible D gene (5 bases). The sequence was obtained from a man in his 60s with active COVID-19. Sequenced input: peripheral blood. The CDR3 DNA reads as TGTGCCAGCAGTTACAGGGGTGATCAGCCCCAGCATTTT. Its protein product is CASSYRGDQPQHF.